The entry that follows covers one T cell receptor beta chain sequence. Its target is not known. This record comes from a study of cytomegalovirus exposure and HLA in healthy donors. Study conclusions and caveats: The authors enumerated over 150 TCR beta chains as linked to cytomegalovirus. Immune exposure was documented only through CMV serostatus.

V was trimmed by 6 bases and J by 8 bases, leaving 17 bases between them. Per germline, CDR1 LNHDA and CDR2 SQIVND (reference sequence). This CDR3 has 14 residues. Primers: 60 Vbeta forward and 13 Jbeta reverse. Per the original methods: Unique TCR beta chains numbered around 80 million in a later analysis, with about 11 million shared. Produced via immunoSEQ multiplex PCR; TCRdb's table is partial and in-frame only. D and trimming were read from the DNA, whereas the V and J calls and clone size are those reported in that table. The sample carries about 170,000 clones, more than 80% recorded once. The chain recombines TRBV19 with TRBJ2-1, with a possible D match to TRBD2 (5 bases). The sequencing sample was made of PBMCs. The TCR was taken from a woman younger than 35 in good health and CMV-seronegative. The CDR3 loop is CASRAQSGFHEQFF. CDR3 in DNA: TGTGCCAGTAGGGCACAGTCGGGGTTCCATGAGCAGTTCTTC.